These 5 T cell receptor beta chains share one sample of origin, sequenced in a study of shared clonotypes between healthy human individuals. Clones were sequenced by immunoSEQ multiplex PCR, and TCRdb holds only the in-frame ones, with some missing. The sample gives a few million clones, 93% of which show up once; around 0.4% is in the top ten. The sample was naive CD4+ T cells from PBMCs. Subset given: CD45RA+ positively selected. These receptors were taken from a young man in good health. Some clones in this sample may be carry-over from other donors' samples.

This chain links TRBV7-3 with TRBJ2-1, with 15 bases that match TRBD2. There are 16 residues in the CDR3. The germline V gene has CDR1 SGHTA and CDR2 FQGTGA. Losses at the gene ends were 4 bases for V and 7 bases for J; bases not matched to a gene: 5. The CDR3 region has the DNA TGTGCCAGCAGCTCCTCCGGGACTAGCGGGGGGAATGAGCAGTTCTTC. This codes for CASSSSGTSGGNEQFF.

The chain combines TRBV6-4 with TRBJ2-1, with 10 bases fitting TRBD2. Germline assignment: CDR1 MRHNA and CDR2 SNTAGT. The trim removed 3 bases at V and 4 bases at J, leaving 3 bases unmatched. The CDR3 has 15 amino acids. CDR3 residues: CASSEGTSEYNEQFF. CDR3 coding DNA: TGTGCCAGCAGTGAAGGGACTAGCGAATACAATGAGCAGTTCTTC.

The rearrangement links TRBV28 to TRBJ1-4, with D hard to call. V was clipped by 3 bases and J by 0 bases, with 8 bases between them. Germline loops: CDR1 MDHEN, CDR2 SYDVKM. The CDR3 extends over 15 amino acids. The CDR3 DNA is TGTGCCAGCAGTTTTTTCCAGACAACTAATGAAAAACTGTTTTTT. As protein: CASSFFQTTNEKLFF.

The V gene is TRBV2, the J gene TRBJ2-1, with D perhaps being TRBD1 or TRBD2 (5 bases each). CDR3 length: 15 residues. V was cut by 7 bases and J by 0 bases, with 13 bases left in between. The germline CDR1 and CDR2 sequences are SNHLY and FYNNEI. CDR3 sequence: CASKYGTSSYNEQFF. CDR3 DNA sequence: TGTGCCAGCAAGTACGGGACGAGCTCCTACAATGAGCAGTTCTTC.

The chain couples TRBV29-1 to TRBJ2-7; 11 positions match TRBD2. V was pared by 4 bases and J by 3 bases, with 5 bases of the junction left unmatched. This CDR3 contains 14 residues. In germline, CDR1 is SQVTM, CDR2 ANQGSEA. CDR3 DNA sequence: TGCAGCGTTGTGGGACTAGCGGATCTCTACGAGCAGTACTTC. This gives the protein CSVVGLADLYEQYF.